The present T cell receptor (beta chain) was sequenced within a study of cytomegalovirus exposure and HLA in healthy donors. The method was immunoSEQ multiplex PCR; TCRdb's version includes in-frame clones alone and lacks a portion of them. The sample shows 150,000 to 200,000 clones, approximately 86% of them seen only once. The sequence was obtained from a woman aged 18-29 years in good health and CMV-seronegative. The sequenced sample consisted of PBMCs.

The CDR3 sequence is CASSRGLSYEQYF. CDR3 sequence (DNA): TGTGCCAGCAGCAGGGGACTTTCCTACGAGCAGTACTTC. The chain employs TRBV14 and TRBJ2-7; D perhaps matches TRBD2 (6 bases). Germline CDR1 reads SGHDN; CDR2 reads FVKESK. Trimming shortened V by 5 bases and J by 1 base, and 9 bases separated the two germline ends. The CDR3 has 13 amino acids.